This TCR beta chain derives from a study of T cell responses to AZD1222 COVID-19 vaccine. The study, taken as a whole, reports: The donor group comprised mostly white British people and more females; the analysis possibly underestimated clonal diversity. Baseline serology detected seropositivity in only six AZD1222 recipients.

Trimming stripped 4 bases from V and 8 bases from J, with 11 bases between. CDR1 is MDHEN, CDR2 SYDVKM, per germline. The CDR3 runs 12 residues. Concerning this clone: Antigen: not known.

Clones were read by immunoSEQ multiplex PCR, and TCRdb kept only the in-frame ones, dropping some. The data show some 120,000 clones, roughly 92% seen once. This specimen consisted of peripheral blood, obtained 28 days after the second AZD1222 dose. This sequence joins TRBV28 and TRBJ1-2; D is undetermined. The source of this sequence is an adult who received the AZD1222 COVID-19 vaccine. CDR3 DNA sequence: TGTGCCAGCAGTTCCGCCATGAGGGGCTACACCTTC. Its translation: CASSSAMRGYTF.